Below, 15 T cell receptor beta chains from the same sample are listed, as sequenced in a study of blood T cell repertoires in COVID-19. Profiling relied on immunoSEQ multiplex PCR, and the TCRdb table lists in-frame clones only, not all of them. This table has 55,000 to 80,000 clones, over 75% appearing once. The sequenced sample consisted of peripheral blood. The receptors stem from a man in his sixties with acute or convalescent COVID-19.

The V call is TRBV7-2, the J call TRBJ1-5; no reliable D call. CDR3 length: 13 residues. CDR1 is SGHTA and CDR2 is FQGNSA in the germline V gene. V lost 5 bases and J 6 bases, leaving 11 bases between the germline ends. The CDR3 DNA reads TGTGCCAGCAGCCTAGTGACATCTCAGCCCCAGCATTTT. This sequence encodes CASSLVTSQPQHF.

In nucleotides, the CDR3 is TGTGCCAGCAGCTCTCAGACAGGGACAGTCTCTGGAAACACCATATATTTT. Translated, it gives CASSSQTGTVSGNTIYF. J is TRBJ1-3 and V is TRBV5-5, with TRBD1 identical over 7 bases. Germline V gene sequence: CDR1 SGHKS, CDR2 YYEKEE (reference sequence). The V segment lost 3 bases and the J segment 0 bases; nucleotides outside the gene matches: 9. The CDR3 extends over 17 amino acids.

This chain connects TRBV5-1 to TRBJ2-2; 9 bases agree with TRBD1. V was pared by 0 bases and J by 5 bases, with 8 bases of the junction left unmatched. This CDR3 has 17 residues. The germline gives CDR1 SGHRS, CDR2 YFSETQ. CDR3 residues: CASSLGPPGQGTGELFF. The CDR3 DNA reads as TGCGCCAGCAGCTTGGGGCCTCCGGGACAGGGTACCGGGGAGCTGTTTTTT.

This chain joins TRBV24-1 and TRBJ1-5, with D possibly matching TRBD1 (5 bases). There are 15 residues in the CDR3. The germline gives CDR1 KGHDR, CDR2 SFDVKD. V was pared by 2 bases and J by 7 bases, with 14 bases between. The CDR3 loop is CATSDSGGVGQPQHF. For the CDR3, the DNA is TGTGCCACCAGTGATTCGGGAGGGGTTGGGCAGCCCCAGCATTTT.

This clone was found once. V and J are TRBV2 and TRBJ1-1; 8 bases line up with TRBD1. CDR3 length: 15 amino acids. Germline values: CDR1 SNHLY, CDR2 FYNNEI. With V trimmed by 7 bases and J by 4 bases, 11 bases remained unmatched. CDR3 residues: CASKSGGQGGTEAFF. The CDR3 DNA sequence: TGTGCCAGCAAATCAGGGGGCCAAGGTGGCACTGAAGCTTTCTTT.

The chain combines TRBV5-6 with TRBJ1-2; no definite D call. Germline assignment: CDR1 SGHDT and CDR2 YYEEEE. The CDR3 runs 15 residues. Trimming shortened V by 0 bases and J by 4 bases, and 13 bases separated the two germline ends. CDR3 sequence (DNA): TGTGCCAGCAGCTTGGGGCTCTTGACGGGCTATGGCTACACCTTC. The encoded protein is CASSLGLLTGYGYTF.

The chain couples TRBV11-2 to TRBJ1-3; 8 nucleotides agree with TRBD1. Germline CDR1 is SGHAT and CDR2 is FQNNGV. The CDR3 length is 18 residues. The junction had 12 bases not matched to a gene; V was cut back by 5 bases and J by 0 bases. The CDR3 sequence is CASSTLKTGGSSGNTIYF. The CDR3 DNA is TGTGCCAGCAGCACCCTTAAAACAGGGGGGAGCTCTGGAAACACCATATATTTT.

This chain joins TRBV28 and TRBJ1-1, with D maybe TRBD1 (5 bases). The length of the CDR3 is 17 residues. Looked up from germline, CDR1 is MDHEN and CDR2 is SYDVKM. The ends were cut back, 3 bases at V and 1 base at J, with 18 bases in the middle. As DNA, the CDR3 is TGTGCCAGCAGTTTTCGTCAGGGCTACACCAGGAACACTGAAGCTTTCTTT. Translating gives CASSFRQGYTRNTEAFF.

The chain combines TRBV6-5 with TRBJ2-7, with 8 bases matching TRBD2. V was clipped by 11 bases and J by 4 bases; unmatched bases: 13. This CDR3 spans 14 amino acids. Germline CDR1 reads MNHEY; CDR2 reads SVGAGI. The CDR3, as DNA: TGTGCCCGCGGACGGGGGGGGGAGTGGTACGAGCAGTACTTC. It specifies CARGRGGEWYEQYF.

J is TRBJ2-3 and V is TRBV5-6, with TRBD1 identical over 7 bases. The CDR3 spans 17 residues. CDR1 and CDR2 (germline): SGHDT, YYEEEE. V lost 0 bases, J lost 0 bases, and 7 bases stayed unmatched. The CDR3 loop reads CASSLEVDRPSTDTQYF. The CDR3 DNA follows: TGTGCCAGCAGCTTGGAGGTGGACAGGCCTAGCACAGATACGCAGTATTTT.

This chain uses TRBV28 with TRBJ2-6; 8 nucleotides line up with TRBD1. This CDR3 comprises 19 residues. Per germline, CDR1 MDHEN and CDR2 SYDVKM. Germline trimming cut 4 bases from V and 0 bases from J; bases unmatched to any gene: 11. As DNA, the CDR3 is TGTGCCAGCAGTTCCATCGGACAGGGACCACGCTCTGGGGCCAACGTCCTGACTTTC. This encodes CASSSIGQGPRSGANVLTF.

The chain links TRBV18 to TRBJ1-3; a weak D match, TRBD1 (6 bases). CDR1 and CDR2 (germline): KGHSH, LQKENI. The V and J ends lost 6 bases and 0 bases respectively, with 15 bases between them. This CDR3 spans 16 amino acids. Here the CDR3 reads CASSPLGASSGNTIYF. The CDR3 DNA reads as TGTGCCAGCTCCCCTTTGGGGGCGAGCTCTGGAAACACCATATATTTT.

J is TRBJ1-1 and V is TRBV6-5, with 7 nucleotides matching TRBD1. Germline loops: CDR1 MNHEY, CDR2 SVGAGI. The trim removed 2 bases at V and 0 bases at J, leaving 6 bases unmatched. The CDR3 is 16 amino acids. CDR3 region: CASSYGTVIMNTEAFF. CDR3 nucleotides: TGTGCCAGCAGTTACGGGACAGTGATCATGAACACTGAAGCTTTCTTT.

The chain has TRBV27 and TRBJ2-7; 8 bases line up with TRBD2. With 2 bases clipped from V and 2 bases from J, the junction kept 2 bases outside the gene matches. There are 14 residues in the CDR3. The germline V gene has CDR1 MNHEY and CDR2 SMNVEV (reference sequence). The CDR3 region is CASSLNGRAYEQYF. Written as DNA, the CDR3 is TGTGCCAGCAGTTTAAACGGGAGGGCCTACGAGCAGTACTTC.

This clone showed up just once. The V call is TRBV2, the J call TRBJ2-5, with 8 bases that match TRBD2. Germline assignment: CDR1 SNHLY and CDR2 FYNNEI. Trimming at V came to 9 bases and at J to 4 bases, leaving 7 bases not matched to a gene. This CDR3 comprises 13 residues. For the CDR3, the DNA is TGTGCCAGTGGAGGGACTAGACGAGAGACCCAGTACTTC. This gives the protein CASGGTRRETQYF.